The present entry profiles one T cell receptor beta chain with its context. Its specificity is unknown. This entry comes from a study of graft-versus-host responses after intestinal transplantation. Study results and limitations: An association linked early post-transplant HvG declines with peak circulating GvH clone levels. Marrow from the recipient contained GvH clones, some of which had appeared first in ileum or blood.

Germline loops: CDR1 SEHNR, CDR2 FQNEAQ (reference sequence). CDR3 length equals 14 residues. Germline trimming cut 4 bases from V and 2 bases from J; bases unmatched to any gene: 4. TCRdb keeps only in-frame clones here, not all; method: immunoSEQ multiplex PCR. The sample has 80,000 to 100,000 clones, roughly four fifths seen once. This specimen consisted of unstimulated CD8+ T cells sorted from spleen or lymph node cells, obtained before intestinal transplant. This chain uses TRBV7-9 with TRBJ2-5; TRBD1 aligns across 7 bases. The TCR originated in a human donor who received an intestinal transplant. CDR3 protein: CASSSWTGQETQYF. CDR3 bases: TGTGCCAGCAGCTCCTGGACAGGACAAGAGACCCAGTACTTC.